One and the same sample provided the 8 T cell receptor beta chains below, sequenced in a study of blood T cells in healthy people across ages. A second about 6 to 11 cycle PCR used barcoded and J-beta primers. One entry per CDR3 protein, called by TCRdb with MiXCR from the 5' RACE reads. The sample holds about 650,000 distinct CDR3 sequences, roughly 30% seen once. The sample was blood. Source of these receptors: a woman over 75 in good health.

This clonotype occurred many times. V is TRBV20-1 and J is TRBJ2-7; 13 bases match TRBD2. Looked up from germline, CDR1 is DFQATT and CDR2 is SNEGSKA (reference sequence). The CDR3 loop spans 17 amino acids. J was trimmed by 0 bases and V by 1 base; bases with no gene match: 6. The CDR3 DNA reads TGCAGTGCTAGAGGGACTAGCGGGGGTGCGAGCTCCTACGAGCAGTACTTC. Amino acids: CSARGTSGGASSYEQYF.

This clonotype was counted ten times or more. The chain combines TRBV20-1 with TRBJ1-2; D is unresolved. Germline loops: CDR1 DFQATT, CDR2 SNEGSKA (reference sequence). This CDR3 is 13 amino acids long. The V end was cut by 0 bases, the J end by 6 bases, with 11 bases between. CDR3 residues: CSAREPAAHGYTF. CDR3 bases: TGCAGTGCTAGAGAGCCCGCCGCCCATGGCTACACCTTC.

This clonotype turned up a few times. V and J are TRBV12-3 or TRBV12-4 and TRBJ1-2, with D perhaps TRBD1 (6 bases). The CDR3 is 13 amino acids. V lost 6 bases, J lost 7 bases, and 15 bases lay in between. DNA for the CDR3: TGTGCCAGCAGGGAACAGGGTGGCCTTGGCTACACCTTC. Translation: CASREQGGLGYTF.

V is TRBV20-1 and J is TRBJ1-5; maybe TRBD1 (5 bases). This CDR3 region has 13 residues. V lost 3 bases to trimming and J lost 7 bases, with 13 bases between them. Germline V gene sequence: CDR1 DFQATT, CDR2 SNEGSKA (reference sequence). The CDR3 DNA reads as TGCAGTGCTAGCGGGGGTCCGGGACAGCCCCAGCATTTT. Its translation is CSASGGPGQPQHF.

This clonotype occurred many times. The gene calls are TRBV7-2 and TRBJ2-5, with D perhaps TRBD2 (6 bases). The V gene's germline CDR1 is SGHTA and CDR2 FQGNSA. V lost 5 bases to trimming and J lost 5 bases, with 12 bases between them. The CDR3 is 13 residues long. CDR3 DNA: TGTGCCAGCAGCGGCGGGGTCGGGGAGACCCAGTACTTC. Its protein is CASSGGVGETQYF.

The chain uses TRBV7-9 and TRBJ2-4; 9 bases align to TRBD2. TRBJ2-5 matches the DNA end more closely, so the J call is doubtful. CDR3 size: 17 residues. Germline V lookup: CDR1 SEHNR, CDR2 FQNEAQ (reference sequence). CDR3 loop: CASSRIPGLATMETQYF. The CDR3 DNA sequence: TGTGCCAGCAGCCGGATTCCGGGACTAGCAACGATGGAGACCCAGTACTTC.

This clonotype was counted at least ten times. This chain joins TRBV6-2 or TRBV6-3 and TRBJ2-1; a weak D match, TRBD1 (6 bases). The CDR3 has 17 residues. Trimming took off 7 bases at V and 4 bases at J, with 23 bases between the two ends. Germline CDR1 is MNHEY and CDR2 is SVGEGT. This chain's CDR3 is CASISPGVPDPYNEQFF. DNA of the CDR3: TGTGCCAGCATTTCGCCAGGGGTACCCGACCCATACAATGAGCAGTTCTTC.

This clonotype showed up just a few times. The rearrangement links TRBV4-3 to TRBJ1-1; D is possibly TRBD1 (5 bases). The CDR3 covers 16 residues. V was pared by 0 bases and J by 10 bases, with 21 bases between. Germline CDR1 reads LGHNA; CDR2 reads YSLEER. The CDR3: CASSQDQGFRPVGAFF. The CDR3 DNA reads as TGCGCCAGCAGCCAAGACCAGGGTTTTAGGCCGGTGGGAGCTTTCTTT.